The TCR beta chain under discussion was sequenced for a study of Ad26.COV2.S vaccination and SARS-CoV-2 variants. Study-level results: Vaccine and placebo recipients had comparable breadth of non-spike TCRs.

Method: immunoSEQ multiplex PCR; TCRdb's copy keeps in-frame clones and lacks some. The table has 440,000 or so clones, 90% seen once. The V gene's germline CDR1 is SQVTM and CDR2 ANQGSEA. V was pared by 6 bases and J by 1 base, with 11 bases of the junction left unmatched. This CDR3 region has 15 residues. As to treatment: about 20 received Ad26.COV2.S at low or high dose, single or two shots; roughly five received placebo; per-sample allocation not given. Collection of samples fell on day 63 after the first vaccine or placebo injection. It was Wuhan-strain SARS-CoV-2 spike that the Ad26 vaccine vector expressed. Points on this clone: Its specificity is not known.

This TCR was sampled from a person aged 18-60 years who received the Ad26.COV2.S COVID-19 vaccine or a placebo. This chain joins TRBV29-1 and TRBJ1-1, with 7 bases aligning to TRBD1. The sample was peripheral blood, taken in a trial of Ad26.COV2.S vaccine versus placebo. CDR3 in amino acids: CSVGYRGGRNTEAFF. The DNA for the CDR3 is TGCAGCGTGGGGTACAGGGGCGGGCGGAACACTGAAGCTTTCTTT.